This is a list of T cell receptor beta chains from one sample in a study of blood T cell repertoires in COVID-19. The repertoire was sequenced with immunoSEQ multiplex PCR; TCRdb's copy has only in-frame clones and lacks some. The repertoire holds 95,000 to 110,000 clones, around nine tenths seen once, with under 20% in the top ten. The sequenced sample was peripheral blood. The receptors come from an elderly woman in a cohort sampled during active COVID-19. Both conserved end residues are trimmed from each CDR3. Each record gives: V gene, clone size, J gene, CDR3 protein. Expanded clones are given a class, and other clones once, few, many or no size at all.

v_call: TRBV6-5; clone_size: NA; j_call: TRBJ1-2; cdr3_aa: ASRQGGAYGYT
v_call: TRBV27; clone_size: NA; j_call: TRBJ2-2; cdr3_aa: ASSLYGTGGRGELF
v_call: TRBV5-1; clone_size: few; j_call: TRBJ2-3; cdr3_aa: ASSLVGGMGTDTQY
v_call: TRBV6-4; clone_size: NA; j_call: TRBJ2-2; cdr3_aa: ASSEQPFDTGELF
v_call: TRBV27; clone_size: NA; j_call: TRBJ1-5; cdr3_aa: ASSLDRVGQPQH
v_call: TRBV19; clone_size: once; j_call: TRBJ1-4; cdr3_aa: ASSLRGATNEKLF
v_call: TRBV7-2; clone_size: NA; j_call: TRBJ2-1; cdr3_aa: ASSLVVLGVGYNEQF
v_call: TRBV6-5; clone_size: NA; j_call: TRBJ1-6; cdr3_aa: ASSHRDSPLH
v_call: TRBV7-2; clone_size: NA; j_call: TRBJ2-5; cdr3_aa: ASSPPGVMTQY
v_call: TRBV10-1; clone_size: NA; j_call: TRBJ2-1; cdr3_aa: ASSPTSGGISYNEQF
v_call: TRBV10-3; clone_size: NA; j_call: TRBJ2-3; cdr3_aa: ATAQGAVTDTQY
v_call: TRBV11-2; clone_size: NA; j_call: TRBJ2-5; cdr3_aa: ASSYGTNQY
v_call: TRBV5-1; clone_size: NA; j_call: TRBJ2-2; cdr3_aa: ASIRGGPDTGELF
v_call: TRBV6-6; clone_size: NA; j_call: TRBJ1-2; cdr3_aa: ASREGQGGYGYT
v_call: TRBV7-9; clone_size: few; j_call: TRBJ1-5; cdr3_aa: ASSLGLQPQH
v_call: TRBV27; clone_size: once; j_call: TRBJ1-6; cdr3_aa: ASSVLRGGDPPNSPLH
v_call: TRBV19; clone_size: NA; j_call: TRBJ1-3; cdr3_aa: ASSWGSQDAGNTIY
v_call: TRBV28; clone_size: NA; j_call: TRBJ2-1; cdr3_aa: ASSETPSSYNEQF
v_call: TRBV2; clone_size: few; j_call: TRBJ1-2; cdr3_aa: ASSGQGVAGYT
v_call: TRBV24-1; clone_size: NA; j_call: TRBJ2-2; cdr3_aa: ATSVQMNTGELF
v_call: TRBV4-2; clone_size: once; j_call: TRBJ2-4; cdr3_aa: ASSQVYGGQGNIQY
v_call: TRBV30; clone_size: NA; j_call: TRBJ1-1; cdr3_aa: AWSVTPTMNTEAF
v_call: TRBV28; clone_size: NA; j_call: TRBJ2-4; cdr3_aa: ASSFSGIQY
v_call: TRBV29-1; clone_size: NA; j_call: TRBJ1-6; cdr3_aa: SVGGGYNSPLH
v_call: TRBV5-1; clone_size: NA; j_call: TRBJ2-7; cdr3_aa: ASSPPDRIYEQY
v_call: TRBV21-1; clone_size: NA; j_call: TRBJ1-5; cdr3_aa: ASSTFGQASGVDRPQH
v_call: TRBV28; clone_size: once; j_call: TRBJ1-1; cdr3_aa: ASSPRPGTGNTEAF
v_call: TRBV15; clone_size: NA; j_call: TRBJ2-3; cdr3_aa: ATSPRLAGLGGTDTQY
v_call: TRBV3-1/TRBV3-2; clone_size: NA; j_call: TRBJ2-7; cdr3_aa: ASSQVGASSYSYEQY
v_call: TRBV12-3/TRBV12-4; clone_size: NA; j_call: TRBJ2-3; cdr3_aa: ASSLTRADTQY
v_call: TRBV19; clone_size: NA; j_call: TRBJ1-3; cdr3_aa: ASSRTAGNTIY
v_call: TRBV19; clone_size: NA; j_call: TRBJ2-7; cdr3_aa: ASSIGPGYEQY
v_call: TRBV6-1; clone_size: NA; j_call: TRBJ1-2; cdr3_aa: ASSEMYNNYGYT
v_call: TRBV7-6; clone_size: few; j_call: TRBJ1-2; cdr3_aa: ASSLGRPSVNYGYT
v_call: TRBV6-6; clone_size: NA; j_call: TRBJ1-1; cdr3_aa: ASSYSRENTEAF
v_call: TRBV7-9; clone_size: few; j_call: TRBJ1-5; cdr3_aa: ASSENRGNQPQH
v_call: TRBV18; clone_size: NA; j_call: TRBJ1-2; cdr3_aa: ASSLRDSPNYGYT
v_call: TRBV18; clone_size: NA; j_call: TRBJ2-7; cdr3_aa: ASSPGGTVYEQY
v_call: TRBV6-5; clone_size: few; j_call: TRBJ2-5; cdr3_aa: ASSYHDRGETQY
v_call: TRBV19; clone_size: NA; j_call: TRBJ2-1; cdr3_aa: STGGYYEQF
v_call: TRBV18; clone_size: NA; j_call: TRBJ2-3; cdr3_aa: ASSPITSGRATSTDTQY